These T cell receptor beta chains were read from a single sample in a study of shared clonotypes between healthy human individuals. Libraries were prepared by immunoSEQ multiplex PCR; TCRdb keeps only in-frame clonotypes and omits some of them. The data show about a million clones, roughly 75% seen once. Sequencing used memory CD4+ T cells sorted from blood. These receptors all stem from a man aged 18 to 29 in good health. Each CDR3 is given with its conserved first and last residue. Fields, in order: J gene, D gene, V gene, clone size, CDR3 DNA, CDR3 protein. A D gene is named only where the DNA matches it firmly. A clone size is listed for some rows: how often the clone was seen (once, few, many), or a class if it is expanded.

TRBJ2-3	TRBD2	TRBV6-5	.	TGTGCCAGCAGTTCGGGACTAGCGGGAGTCCGAGATACGCAGTATTTT	CASSSGLAGVRDTQYF
TRBJ2-5	.	TRBV6-6	.	TGTGCCAGCAGTTACGGGGGGTGGGAGACCCAGTACTTC	CASSYGGWETQYF
TRBJ2-1	.	TRBV29-1	.	TGCAGCGTTGAAGGGACTTCCCGCCCCTACAATGAGCAGTTCTTC	CSVEGTSRPYNEQFF
TRBJ2-5	TRBD2	TRBV5-4	.	TGTGCCAGCAGCTGGAAGGGGACTAGCGGGAGTCAGCAAGAGACCCAGTACTTC	CASSWKGTSGSQQETQYF
TRBJ1-6	.	TRBV7-2	.	TGTGCCAGCAAGAAGGGGAATTCCCTCTCCTATAATTCACCCCTCCACTTT	CASKKGNSLSYNSPLHF
TRBJ2-5	.	TRBV11-2	.	TGTGCCAGCAGCTCCACTTTAAGGGAAGGAGAGACCCAGTACTTC	CASSSTLREGETQYF
TRBJ2-5	.	TRBV5-8	.	TGTGCCAGCAGCGCGCTGTTCCAAGAGACCCAGTACTTC	CASSALFQETQYF
TRBJ2-2	TRBD2	TRBV5-1	.	TGCGCCAGCAGCTCGGGTGCTAGCGGGAGGGGAACCGGGGAGCTGTTTTTT	CASSSGASGRGTGELFF
TRBJ1-2	.	TRBV2	.	TGTGCCAGCAGTAGGGACAACAACTATGGCTACACCTTC	CASSRDNNYGYTF
TRBJ2-5	TRBD1	TRBV19	.	TGTGCCAGTAGTCCGGGACAGGGGGCGTGGGAGACCCAGTACTTC	CASSPGQGAWETQYF
TRBJ2-5	.	TRBV2	few	TGTGCCAGCAGTGCAATGACAGGGAGGGGGACGTACTTC	CASSAMTGRGTYF
TRBJ1-2	.	TRBV7-6	.	TGTGCCAGCAGCCAAACTTGGGGACCCTACTATGGCTACACCTTC	CASSQTWGPYYGYTF
TRBJ1-1	TRBD1	TRBV15	few	TGTGCCACCAGCTACCGCGGACAGGGGGCGCGAGCTTTCTTT	CATSYRGQGARAFF
TRBJ2-1	TRBD2	TRBV10-1	.	TGCGCCAGCAGCATAACTAGCGGGGGGACAGGTGAGCAGTTCTTC	CASSITSGGTGEQFF
TRBJ2-3	.	TRBV7-2	.	TGTGCCAGCAGCAGCCTAAGGAGTACGGCAGATACGCAGTATTTT	CASSSLRSTADTQYF
TRBJ1-3	.	TRBV5-6	.	TGTGCCAGCAGCTTGGCAGGGAGAGGGGCGTACACCATATATTTT	CASSLAGRGAYTIYF
TRBJ2-7	TRBD1	TRBV6-5	.	TGTGCCAGCAGTACCCTGGGACAGGGGGTTAACGAGCAGTACTTC	CASSTLGQGVNEQYF
TRBJ2-7	.	TRBV9	.	TGTGCCAGCAGCGTAACCGCGGACGGATGGGCAGAGCAGTACTTC	CASSVTADGWAEQYF
TRBJ2-7	TRBD1	TRBV29-1	.	TGCAGCGCTCTGAAGATGAGGACAGGGGGCAATGGCTACGAGCAGTACTTC	CSALKMRTGGNGYEQYF